One TCR beta chain is described in this entry. Its antigen is still unknown. Each sample's TCRB immunosequencing used roughly 500 nanograms of biopsy DNA. The repertoire was sequenced with immunoSEQ multiplex PCR; TCRdb's copy has only in-frame clones and lacks some. The sample holds about 15,000 clones; 65% to 85% are singletons and the top ten take roughly 5.5%. Patients were adults with ileal or ileocolonic Crohn's disease needing resection. These data come from a study of T cell repertoires in ileal Crohn's disease. Study-wide results and caveats: Active smokers at surgery had more clonal expansions than non-smokers.

This CDR3 has 14 residues. V dropped 1 base and J dropped 5; count of bases not matched to a gene: 1. The germline V gene has CDR1 LNHDA and CDR2 SQIVND (reference sequence). The chain carries TRBV19 and TRBJ2-2; 7 nucleotides line up with TRBD2. Sequencing was carried out using ileal tissue. This TCR derives from an adult with Crohn's disease. The CDR3 sequence: CASSIGAGTGELFF. In nucleotides, the CDR3 is TGTGCCAGTAGTATAGGAGCGGGAACCGGGGAGCTGTTTTTT.